This TCR beta chain is drawn from a study of beta chain features in type 1 diabetes (dated by TCRdb to the late 2010s). Looking at the study overall: Mean age, gender distribution, total cell number and subset yield were not different between patients and healthy donors. A total of around 110,000,000 sorted cells were examined across all samples, and RNA yield correlated strongly with the number of cells per subset. The study compared the TCRB repertoires of sorted circulating CD4+ T cell subsets in recently diagnosed type 1 diabetes patients with those in matched healthy donors. Regulatory and stem cell-like memory subsets were obtained from only 8 patients and roughly 8 healthy donors, while naive and central memory subsets were obtained from all 30 or so donors. What the work shows at the level of the full study, not this receptor alone: Naive, central memory and regulatory TCRB repertoires appeared more similar among patients than among healthy donors. Sequencing cDNA rather than genomic DNA could over-represent highly expressing activated cells, although activation and CD3 levels did not differ between groups. At VDJ recombination sites, type 1 diabetes patients had fewer insertions and more deleted nucleotides, which implies abnormalities in thymic rearrangement. HLA sub-analyses involved small numbers of individuals, so any influence of HLA type on TCRB rearrangement remained unresolved. A moderate but significant shortening of TCRB CDR3 length was observed in type 1 diabetes patients in all four CD4+ subsets. Shorter templates might be favored by PCR, yet because patient and control samples were amplified and corrected together, any such skew would affect both groups equally.

The High Capacity cDNA Reverse Transcription Kit was used to reverse transcribe all of the isolated RNA, meaning that expressed TCRB transcripts were what got sequenced. Deep immunoSEQ sequencing was applied to naive, central memory and regulatory T cell samples, giving an average of roughly 3.5 million total reads per sample. Sorted cells were lysed in RLT buffer and RNA was extracted with DNase-treated RNeasy Micro or Mini kits, depending on cell number. To prevent cross-contamination, every cell subset was processed on its own, while patient and healthy donor samples were processed together. TCRB sequences were amplified from cDNA with the immunoSEQ multiplex PCR, producing 87-bp fragments spanning the CDR3 region. Amplicons were sequenced on the Illumina HiSeq platform. As for the authors' bioinformatics: Synthetic template baselines were used to correct PCR bias computationally, reads within Hamming distance 2 were collapsed together, and singletons that could not be merged were discarded. Reads were aligned to IMGT to assign V, D and J genes, CDR3 length, and insertions or deletions at six rearrangement sites. Within each subset, clonotype counts were normalized to the number of sorted cells before true diversity and Gini coefficients were calculated with the tcR R package. Repertoire sharing was quantified using the overlap coefficient calculated on TCRB nucleotide sequences. The table was pulled from immuneACCESS by TCRdb, which kept in-frame rearrangements only. Such tables lose some clones; where checked, under half of the loss comes from unresolved V genes, and the rest has no known cause. D and trimming were read from the DNA, whereas the V and J calls and clone size are those reported in that table. For this sample there are under 300,000 clones; about 26% appear just once. The ten largest clonotypes hold 3% to 4% of the sample.

From each donor, a single peripheral blood sample of 90 to 150 mL on average was drawn into heparinised tubes. Using a panel that included CD45RO, CCR7, CD25, CD127, CD95 and CD27, naive, central memory, regulatory and stem cell-like memory CD4+ T cells were sorted on a BD FACSAria II. Every sorted population had a purity above 98%. PBMCs were isolated right away by Lymphoprep density gradient centrifugation and were stained directly, without culture. Samples were stained and sorted in pairs, with one healthy donor and one patient per experiment, so that batch effects were minimized. The germline V gene supplies CDR1 SGHAT and CDR2 FQNNGV. V is clipped by 4 bases and J by 7 bases, and the sequence between their germline boundaries is 8 bases long. Taken from cysteine to phenylalanine, the CDR3 has 13 residues. Only the CDR3 DNA stays, 39 bases, in frame from base 1. As to this clone: Its cognate antigen has yet to be identified. Base qualities are not recorded, but no much larger clone differs from it by a single base.

Sequencing input: central memory CD4+ T cells from blood. The sequence was collected from a man aged 25 to 45 in good health. The chain employs TRBV11-2 and TRBJ1-6, with no confidently assigned D gene. The CDR3: CASSSYGNSPLHF. The DNA reads TGTGCCAGCAGCTCCTACGGGAATTCACCCCTCCACTTT.